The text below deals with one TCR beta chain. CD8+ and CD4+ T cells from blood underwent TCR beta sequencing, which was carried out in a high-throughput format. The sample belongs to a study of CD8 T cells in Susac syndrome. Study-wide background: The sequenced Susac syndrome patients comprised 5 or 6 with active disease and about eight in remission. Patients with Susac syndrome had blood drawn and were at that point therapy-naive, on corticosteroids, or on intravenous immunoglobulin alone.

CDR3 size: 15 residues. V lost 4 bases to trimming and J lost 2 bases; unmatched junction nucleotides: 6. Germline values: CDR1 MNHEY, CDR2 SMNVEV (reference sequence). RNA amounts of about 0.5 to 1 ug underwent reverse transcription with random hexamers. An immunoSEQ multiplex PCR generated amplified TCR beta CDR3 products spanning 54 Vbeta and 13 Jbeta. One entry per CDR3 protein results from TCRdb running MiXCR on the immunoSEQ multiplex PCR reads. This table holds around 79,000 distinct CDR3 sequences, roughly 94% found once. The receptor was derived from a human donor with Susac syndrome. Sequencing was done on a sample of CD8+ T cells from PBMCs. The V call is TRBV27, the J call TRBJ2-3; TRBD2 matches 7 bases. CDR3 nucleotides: TGTGCCAGCAGTTATGGCGGGGGAGTCACAGATACGCAGTATTTT. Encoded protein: CASSYGGGVTDTQYF.